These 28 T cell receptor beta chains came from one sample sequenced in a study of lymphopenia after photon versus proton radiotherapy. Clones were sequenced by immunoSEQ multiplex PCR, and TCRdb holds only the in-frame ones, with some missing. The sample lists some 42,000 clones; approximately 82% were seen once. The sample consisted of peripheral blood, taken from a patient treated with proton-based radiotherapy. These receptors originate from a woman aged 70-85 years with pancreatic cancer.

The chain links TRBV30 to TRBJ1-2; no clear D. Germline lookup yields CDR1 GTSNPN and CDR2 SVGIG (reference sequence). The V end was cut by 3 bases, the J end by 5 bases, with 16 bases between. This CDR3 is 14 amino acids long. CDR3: CAWRGLKGVYGYTF. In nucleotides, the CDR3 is TGTGCCTGGAGGGGCCTAAAGGGCGTATATGGCTACACCTTC. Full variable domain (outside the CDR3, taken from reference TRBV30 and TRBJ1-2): SQTIHQWPATLVQPVGSPLSLECTVEGTSNPNLYWYRQAAGRGLQLLFYSVGIGQISSEVPQNLSASRPQDRQFILSSKKLLLSDSGFYLCAWRGLKGVYGYTFGSGTRLTVV.

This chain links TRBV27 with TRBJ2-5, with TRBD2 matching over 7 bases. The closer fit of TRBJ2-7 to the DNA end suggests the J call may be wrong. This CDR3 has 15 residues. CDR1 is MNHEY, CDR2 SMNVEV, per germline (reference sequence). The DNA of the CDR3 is TGTGCCAGCAGTTTATCCCCGGGAGGTAACTACGAGCAGTACTTC. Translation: CASSLSPGGNYEQYF.

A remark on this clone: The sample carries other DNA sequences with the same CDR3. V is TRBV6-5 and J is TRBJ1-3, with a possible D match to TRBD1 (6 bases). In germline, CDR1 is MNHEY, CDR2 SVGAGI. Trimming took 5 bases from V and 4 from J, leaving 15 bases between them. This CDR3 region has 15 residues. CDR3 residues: CASSQTQGSGNTIYF. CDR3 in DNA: TGTGCCAGCAGTCAAACCCAGGGGTCAGGAAACACCATATATTTT.

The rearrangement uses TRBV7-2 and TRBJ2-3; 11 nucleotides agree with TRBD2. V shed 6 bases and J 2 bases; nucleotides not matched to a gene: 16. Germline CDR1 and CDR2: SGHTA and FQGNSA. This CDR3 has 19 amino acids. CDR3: CASRSLGAMTSGNTDTQYF. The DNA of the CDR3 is TGTGCCAGCAGATCCTTAGGGGCGATGACTAGCGGGAACACAGATACGCAGTATTTT.

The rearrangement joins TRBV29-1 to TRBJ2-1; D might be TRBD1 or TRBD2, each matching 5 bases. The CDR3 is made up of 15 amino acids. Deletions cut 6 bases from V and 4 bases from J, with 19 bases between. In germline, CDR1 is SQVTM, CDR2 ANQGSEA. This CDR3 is CSVGRDDQPYNEQFF. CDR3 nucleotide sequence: TGCAGCGTGGGCCGGGACGACCAGCCTTACAATGAGCAGTTCTTC.

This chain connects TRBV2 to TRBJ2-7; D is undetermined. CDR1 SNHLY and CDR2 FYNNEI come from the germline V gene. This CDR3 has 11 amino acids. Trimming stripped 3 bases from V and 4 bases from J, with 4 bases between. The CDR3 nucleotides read TGTGCCAGCAGTGAGGGGTACGAGCAGTACTTC. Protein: CASSEGYEQYF.

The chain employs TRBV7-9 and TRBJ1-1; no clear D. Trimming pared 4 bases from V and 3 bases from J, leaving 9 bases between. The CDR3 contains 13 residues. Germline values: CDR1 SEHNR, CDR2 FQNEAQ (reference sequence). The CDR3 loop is CASSYGRDTEAFF. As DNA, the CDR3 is TGTGCCAGCAGCTACGGGAGAGACACTGAAGCTTTCTTT.

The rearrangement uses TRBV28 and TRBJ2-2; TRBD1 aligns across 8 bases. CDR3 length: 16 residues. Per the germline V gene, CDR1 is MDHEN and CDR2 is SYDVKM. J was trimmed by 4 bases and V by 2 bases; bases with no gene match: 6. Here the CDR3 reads CASSLTRTGITGELFF. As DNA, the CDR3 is TGTGCCAGCAGTTTAACGAGGACAGGGATCACCGGGGAGCTGTTTTTT. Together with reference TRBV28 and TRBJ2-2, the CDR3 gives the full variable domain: DVKVTQSSRYLVKRTGEKVFLECVQDMDHENMFWYRQDPGLGLRLIYFSYDVKMKEKGDIPEGYSVSREKKERFSLILESASTNQTSMYLCASSLTRTGITGELFFGEGSRLTVL.

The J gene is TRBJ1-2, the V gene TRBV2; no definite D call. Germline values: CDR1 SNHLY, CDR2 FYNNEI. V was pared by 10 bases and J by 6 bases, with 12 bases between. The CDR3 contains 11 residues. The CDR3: CAIVLVNGYTF. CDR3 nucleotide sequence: TGTGCCATAGTACTTGTAAATGGCTACACCTTC.

CDR3 loop: CASSYVGGTQYF. In DNA, the CDR3 is TGTGCCAGCAGTTACGTGGGAGGTACGCAGTATTTT. V and J are TRBV6-5 and TRBJ2-3; D might be TRBD2 (6 bases). Germline V gene sequence: CDR1 MNHEY, CDR2 SVGAGI. Between the trimmed V and J ends, which lost 2 bases and 8 bases, there was a span of 8 bases. This CDR3 is 12 amino acids long.

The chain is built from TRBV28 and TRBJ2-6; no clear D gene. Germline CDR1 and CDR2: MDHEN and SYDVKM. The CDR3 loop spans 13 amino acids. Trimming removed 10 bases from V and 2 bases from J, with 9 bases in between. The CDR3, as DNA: TGTGCCACCTCTGTAGCTGGGGCCAACGTCCTGACTTTC. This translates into CATSVAGANVLTF.

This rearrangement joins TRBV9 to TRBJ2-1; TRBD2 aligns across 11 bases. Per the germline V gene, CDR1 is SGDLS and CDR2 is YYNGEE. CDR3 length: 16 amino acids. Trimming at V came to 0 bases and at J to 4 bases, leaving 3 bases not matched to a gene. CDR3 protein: CASSVGGTSGYNEQFF. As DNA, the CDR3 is TGTGCCAGCAGCGTAGGAGGGACTAGCGGTTACAATGAGCAGTTCTTC.

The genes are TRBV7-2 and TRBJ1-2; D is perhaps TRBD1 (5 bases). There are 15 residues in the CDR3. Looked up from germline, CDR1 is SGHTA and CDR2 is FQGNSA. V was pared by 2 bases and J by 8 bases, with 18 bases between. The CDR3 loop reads CASSLWLGVVEGYTF. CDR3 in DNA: TGTGCCAGCAGCTTATGGTTAGGGGTAGTTGAAGGCTACACCTTC.

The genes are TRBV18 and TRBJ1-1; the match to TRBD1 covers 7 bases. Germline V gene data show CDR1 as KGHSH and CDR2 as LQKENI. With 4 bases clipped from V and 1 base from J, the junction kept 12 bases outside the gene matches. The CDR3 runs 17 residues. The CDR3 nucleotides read TGTGCCAGCTCACGCGAGACAGGGTTTAACCAGAACACTGAAGCTTTCTTT. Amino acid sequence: CASSRETGFNQNTEAFF.

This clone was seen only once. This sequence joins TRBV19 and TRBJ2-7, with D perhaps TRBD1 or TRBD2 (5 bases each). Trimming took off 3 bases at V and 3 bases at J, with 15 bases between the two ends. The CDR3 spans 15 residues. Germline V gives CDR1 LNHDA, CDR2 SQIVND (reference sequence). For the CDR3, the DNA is TGTGCCAGTAGTATCTCTCGGGGCAGGGTCTACGAGCAGTACTTC. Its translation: CASSISRGRVYEQYF.

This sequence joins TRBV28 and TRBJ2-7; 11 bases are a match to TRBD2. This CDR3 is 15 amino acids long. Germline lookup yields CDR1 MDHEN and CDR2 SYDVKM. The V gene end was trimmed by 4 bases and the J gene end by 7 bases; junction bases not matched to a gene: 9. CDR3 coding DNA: TGTGCCAGCAGTTCTCCACTAGCGGGAGCGGGTGAGCAGTACTTC. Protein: CASSSPLAGAGEQYF.

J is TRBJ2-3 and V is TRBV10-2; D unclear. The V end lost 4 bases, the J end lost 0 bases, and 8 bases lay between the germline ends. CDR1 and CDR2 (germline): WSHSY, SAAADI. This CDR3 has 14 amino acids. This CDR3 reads CASSVGRSTDTQYF. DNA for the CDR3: TGCGCCAGCAGTGTAGGACGAAGCACAGATACGCAGTATTTT.

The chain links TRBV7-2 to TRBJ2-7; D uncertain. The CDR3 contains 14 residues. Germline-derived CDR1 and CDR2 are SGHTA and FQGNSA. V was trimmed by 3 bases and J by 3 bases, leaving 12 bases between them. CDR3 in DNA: TGTGCCAGCAGCTTGGGGTATAATAGCTACGAGCAGTACTTC. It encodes CASSLGYNSYEQYF.

The CDR3 region is CASSPASGLGNTIYF. Here the CDR3 DNA reads TGCGCCAGCAGCCCTGCCTCCGGGCTTGGAAACACCATATATTTT. The chain uses TRBV4-3 and TRBJ1-3; D unclear. The CDR3 covers 15 residues. Germline CDR1 LGHNA, CDR2 YSLEER. V was trimmed by 4 bases and J by 3 bases, leaving 13 bases between them.

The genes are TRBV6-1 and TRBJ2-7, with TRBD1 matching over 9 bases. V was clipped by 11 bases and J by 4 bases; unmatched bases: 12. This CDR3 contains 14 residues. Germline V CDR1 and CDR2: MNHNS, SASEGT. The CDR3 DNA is TGTGCCGTCGGCCGAACAGGGGGCCTTTACGAGCAGTACTTC. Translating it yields CAVGRTGGLYEQYF.

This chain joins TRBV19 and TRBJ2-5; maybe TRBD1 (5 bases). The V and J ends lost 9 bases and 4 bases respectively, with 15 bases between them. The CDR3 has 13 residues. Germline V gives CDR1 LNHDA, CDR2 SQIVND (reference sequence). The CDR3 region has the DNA TGTGCCAGCTCAGGGCTTGTCGCAGAGACCCAGTACTTC. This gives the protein CASSGLVAETQYF. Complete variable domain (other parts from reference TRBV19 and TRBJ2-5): DGGITQSPKYLFRKEGQNVTLSCEQNLNHDAMYWYRQDPGQGLRLIYYSQIVNDFQKGDIAEGYSVSREKKESFPLTVTSAQKNPTAFYLCASSGLVAETQYFGPGTRLLVL.

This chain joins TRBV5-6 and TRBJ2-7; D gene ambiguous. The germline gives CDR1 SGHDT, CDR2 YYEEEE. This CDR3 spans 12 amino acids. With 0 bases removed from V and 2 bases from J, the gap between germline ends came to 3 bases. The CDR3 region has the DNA TGTGCCAGCAGCTTGGGGGCCTACGAGCAGTACTTC. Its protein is CASSLGAYEQYF.

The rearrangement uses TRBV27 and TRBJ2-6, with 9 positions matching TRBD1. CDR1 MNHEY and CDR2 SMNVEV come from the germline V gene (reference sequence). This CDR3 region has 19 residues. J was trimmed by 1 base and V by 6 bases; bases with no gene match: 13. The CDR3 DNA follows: TGTGCCAGCAGGGTACAGGGGGCCCGATATGCGTCTGGGGCCAACGTCCTGACTTTC. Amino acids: CASRVQGARYASGANVLTF. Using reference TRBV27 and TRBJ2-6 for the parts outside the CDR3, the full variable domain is EAQVTQNPRYLITVTGKKLTVTCSQNMNHEYMSWYRQDPGLGLRQIYYSMNVEVTDKGDVPEGYKVSRKEKRNFPLILESPSPNQTSLYFCASRVQGARYASGANVLTFGAGSRLTVL.

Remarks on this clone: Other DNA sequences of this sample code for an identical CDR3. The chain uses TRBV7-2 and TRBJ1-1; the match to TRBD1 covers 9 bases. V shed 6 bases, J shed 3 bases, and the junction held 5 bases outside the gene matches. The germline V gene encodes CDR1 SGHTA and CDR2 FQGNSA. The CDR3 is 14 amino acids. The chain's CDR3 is CASSFRQGDTEAFF. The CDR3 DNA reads TGTGCCAGCAGTTTCCGACAGGGGGACACTGAAGCTTTCTTT.

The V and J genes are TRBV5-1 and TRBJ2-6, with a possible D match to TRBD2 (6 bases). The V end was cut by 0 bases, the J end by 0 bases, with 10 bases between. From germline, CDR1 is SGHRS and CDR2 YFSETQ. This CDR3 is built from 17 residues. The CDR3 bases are TGCGCCAGCAGCTTGGAGGAGGGAGCCTCTGGGGCCAACGTCCTGACTTTC. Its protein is CASSLEEGASGANVLTF.

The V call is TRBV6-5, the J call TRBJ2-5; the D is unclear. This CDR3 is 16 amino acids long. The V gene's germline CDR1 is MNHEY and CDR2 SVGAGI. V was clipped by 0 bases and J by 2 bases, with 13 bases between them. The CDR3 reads CASSYSRSEGQETQYF. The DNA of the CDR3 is TGTGCCAGCAGTTACTCTAGGTCGGAAGGACAAGAGACCCAGTACTTC.

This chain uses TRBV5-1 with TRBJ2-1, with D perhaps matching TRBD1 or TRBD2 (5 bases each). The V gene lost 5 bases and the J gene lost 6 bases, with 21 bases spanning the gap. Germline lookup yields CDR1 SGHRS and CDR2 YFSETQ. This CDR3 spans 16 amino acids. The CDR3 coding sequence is TGCGCCAGCAGTCCGTCGGGACCAGAGGGCCCCAATGAGCAGTTCTTC. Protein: CASSPSGPEGPNEQFF.

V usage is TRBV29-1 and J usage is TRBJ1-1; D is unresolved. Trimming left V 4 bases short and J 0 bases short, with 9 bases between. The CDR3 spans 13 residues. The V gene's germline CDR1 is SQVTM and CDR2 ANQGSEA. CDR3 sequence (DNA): TGCAGCGTTGTCAAGGAGCTGAACACTGAAGCTTTCTTT. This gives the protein CSVVKELNTEAFF. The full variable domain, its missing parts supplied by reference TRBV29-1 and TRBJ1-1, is SAVISQKPSRDICQRGTSLTIQCQVDSQVTMMFWYRQQPGQSLTLIATANQGSEATYESGFVIDKFPISRPNLTFSTLTVSNMSPEDSSIYLCSVVKELNTEAFFGQGTRLTVV.